This TCR beta chain was sequenced for a study of identical twins. Regarding the study as a whole: Cord blood beta clonotypes that were abundant carried fewer insertions, and memory repertoires showed no such trend. Cross-sectional statistics underpinned the conclusions; the same donors were not followed. Invariant populations such as MAIT and iNKT cells could partly muddle zero-insertion analyses.

About this clonotype itself: The antigen is undetermined.

A universal primer site came from template switching; cDNA carried unique molecular identifiers. TCRdb called the 5' RACE reads again in MiXCR, with one record for every CDR3 protein. The table shows about 660,000 distinct CDR3 sequences, with 8.6% occurring only once. Germline CDR1 and CDR2: KGHDR and SFDVKD. V dropped 8 bases and J dropped 1 base, with 16 bases sitting between them. This CDR3 is 16 amino acids long. Separately, the same data were catalogued under a study of yellow fever vaccine responses in identical twins.

The source material was PBMCs. This receptor was taken from a woman aged 18-29 years in good health. This rearrangement joins TRBV24-1 to TRBJ2-2; the D is unclear. The CDR3 here is CATNLLVSKNTGELFF. The DNA for the CDR3 is TGTGCCACCAATTTACTGGTCAGCAAGAACACCGGGGAGCTGTTTTTT.